Sequencing of this T cell receptor (beta chain) was carried out in a study of T cell responses to AZD1222 COVID-19 vaccine (dated by TCRdb to the early 2020s). Looking at the study overall: Because spike-specific TCR depth and breadth did not differ between the two schedules, AZD1222 recipients who got a second dose at roughly 4 weeks were pooled with those who got a second dose at roughly 12 weeks. A total of approximately 230 trial participants underwent TCR sequencing, of whom about 200 received two doses of AZD1222 and about 26 received two doses of the MenACWY control vaccine. Enrollment into the trials was organized by age into subgroups of 18-55, 56-69 and 70-plus years, and those subgroups contained about 160, 30 and 59 TCR-sequenced participants, respectively. What the authors observed across the whole study: Conclusions about previously exposed vaccinees are limited, since just five or six AZD1222 recipients were seropositive for SARS-CoV-2 at baseline. CD4 TCRs associated with the vaccine covered the entire spike protein, and the dominant responses were in regions 160-218 and 743-854. After two AZD1222 doses, spike-specific TCR breadth and depth were significantly higher than at day 0 and than in MenACWY recipients. Reportedly, almost half of the unique spike-specific TCRs recognized epitopes lying outside the regions that are mutated in the B.1.351 and B.1.1.7 variants. Participants were mostly white British, with more females than males. The authors suggested clonal diversity may have been underestimated. The 56-69-year group was small, and its depth increase did not reach significance, likely because of low power. Because no samples from the day 14 peak response were available, repertoires could be characterized only after the peak T cell response.

About this clone: The antigen it recognizes is unknown. Per-base qualities were not stored, and no clone one base away is much larger.

The sample's time point, from its label and the paper: baseline before first vaccination. The vaccinee samples were drawn from two UK trials, COV001 and COV002, one of which was a single-blind randomized controlled phase 2/3 trial testing AZD1222 (ChAdOx1 nCoV-19) in healthy adults. Trial participant PBMC samples were collected at day 0 and day 28 after the second dose for TCRbeta chain sequencing. The CDR3 regions of human TCRbeta chains were subjected to immunosequencing. The source study handled its data this way. Repertoire TCRs were matched against a reference library of SARS-CoV-2-specific TCRs generated with the MIRA antigen-specificity platform. Breadth meant the fraction of unique TCRs that were SARS-CoV-2-associated, whereas depth meant the fraction of total T cells that were SARS-CoV-2-associated. Using the MIRA data, each spike-specific TCR was assigned both to the spike region to which the TCR was reactive and to a CD4 or CD8 class. Log10-transformed breadth and depth values were compared by one-way ANOVA with Sidak's multiple comparisons tests. Drawn from immuneACCESS, this table holds only the in-frame rearrangements with V and J called that TCRdb kept. Clones are partly lost; checked studies trace under half to an unresolved V gene and leave the rest unexplained. The D gene and trimming were derived from the DNA, and the V and J assignments and clone size from that table. The sample includes some 130,000 clones, with approximately 80% observed a single time. Of the sample, roughly 4% is held by the ten largest clones.

The CDR3 runs 16 amino acids, cysteine and phenylalanine included. Just CDR3 DNA is preserved here, 48 bases in frame from base 1. V loses 8 bases at its end and J loses 1 base; junction bases beyond the gene matches: 8. Reading the germline V gene gives CDR1 ENHRY and CDR2 SYGVKD. The chain couples TRBV10-3 to TRBJ1-1; 12 middle bases align to TRBD1. The sample was peripheral blood, taken on day 0 of AZD1222 vaccination. The origin of this receptor is an adult in good health. The CDR3 amino acid sequence is: CAISKGQGAENTEAFF. The sequenced DNA: TGTGCCATCTCCAAGGGACAGGGGGCCGAGAACACTGAAGCTTTCTTT.